A selection of T cell receptor beta chains follows, all from one sample in a study of tumor and adjacent non-tumor tissue in lung cancer. TCRdb reprocessed the multiplex PCR reads via MiXCR and lists one record per CDR3 protein. The table has approximately 120,000 distinct CDR3 sequences, 75% seen once. The sequenced sample was lung tumor tissue. These receptors were obtained from a woman aged 60-70 years with non-small cell lung cancer. Both conserved end residues are part of each CDR3. Each record gives: clone size, V gene, J gene, D gene, CDR3 protein, CDR3 DNA. A D gene is named only where the DNA matches it firmly. For some rows the clone size is stated as once, few or many, or as a class when expanded; others skip it.

>once|TRBV20-1|TRBJ1-2|TRBD1
CNVRQGNGYTF
TGCAATGTTAGACAGGGTAATGGCTACACCTTC
>NA|TRBV29-1|TRBJ1-5|NA
CSAGDSRRGQPQRF
TGCAGCGCCGGTGACAGTAGGAGAGGGCAGCCCCAGCGTTTT
>NA|TRBV20-1|TRBJ1-2|TRBD1
CTALPGQGGHGYNF
TGCACTGCTCTACCCGGACAGGGAGGCCATGGCTACAACTTC
>NA|TRBV6-6|TRBJ1-4|NA
CASGRKMNEKLFF
TGTGCCAGTGGTCGCAAGATGAATGAAAAACTGTTTTTT
>few|TRBV11-2|TRBJ1-3|NA
CASSLGGPGNTIYF
TGTGCCAGCAGCTTAGGGGGACCTGGAAACACCATATATTTT
>NA|TRBV11-2|TRBJ2-2|TRBD2
CASRSVAGLNTGELFF
TGTGCCAGCAGATCCGTAGCGGGACTGAACACCGGGGAGCTGTTTTTT
>many|TRBV4-3|TRBJ1-5|NA
CASSQEAGAIGPQHF
TGCGCCAGCAGCCAAGAAGCAGGGGCGATCGGGCCCCAGCATTTT
>NA|TRBV11-2|TRBJ2-1|NA
CASTLDRLGVQFF
TGTGCCAGCACCTTAGATCGTTTGGGCGTGCAGTTCTTC
>few|TRBV20-1|TRBJ2-5|TRBD2
CSTRGAGWGETQYF
TGCAGTACTAGAGGAGCGGGGTGGGGAGAGACCCAGTACTTC
>many|TRBV11-2|TRBJ2-3|NA
CASSLYPRGTGTDTQYF
TGTGCCAGCAGCTTGTACCCCCGGGGTACTGGCACAGATACGCAGTATTTT
>NA|TRBV7-8|TRBJ2-1|NA
CASSLLASGPTSYNEQFF
TGTGCCAGCAGCCTCCTCGCGAGCGGCCCAACCTCCTACAATGAGCAGTTCTTC
>NA|TRBV11-3|TRBJ2-3|NA
CASSPNTVISTDTQYF
TGTGCAAGCAGCCCCAACACAGTAATTAGCACAGATACGCAGTATTTT
>NA|TRBV28|TRBJ2-7|TRBD2
CANTFPGGSISYEQYF
TGTGCCAACACCTTCCCGGGGGGGAGCATCTCCTACGAGCAGTACTTC
>NA|TRBV20-1|TRBJ2-5|NA
CSARGGSNGETQYF
TGCAGTGCTAGAGGGGGCTCGAACGGGGAGACCCAGTACTTC
>NA|TRBV11-3|TRBJ2-3|NA
CTSSQWDPPITTRGTQYF
TGTACCAGTAGCCAGTGGGACCCACCAATTACAACAAGAGGTACGCAGTATTTT
>NA|TRBV6-6|TRBJ2-2|TRBD1
CASRDRGAGELFF
TGTGCCAGCAGAGACAGGGGGGCCGGGGAGTTGTTTTTT
>NA|TRBV6-2/TRBV6-3|TRBJ2-2|TRBD2
CAGSGNRGRGGTGELFF
TGTGCCGGCAGCGGAAACAGAGGACGGGGGGGCACCGGGGAGCTGTTTTTT
>NA|TRBV11-2|TRBJ2-2|NA
CARSPRRAGDLFF
TGTGCCAGGAGCCCTCGGAGGGCAGGGGATCTGTTTTTT
>few|TRBV20-1|TRBJ2-1|TRBD2
CSANGGGAGSYNEQFF
TGCAGTGCTAATGGCGGGGGGGCAGGATCCTACAATGAGCAGTTCTTC
>NA|TRBV11-1|TRBJ1-1|NA
CGSSARDHPMNTEAFF
TGTGGCAGCAGCGCAAGGGACCACCCAATGAACACAGAAGCTTTCTTT
>NA|TRBV11-1|TRBJ2-7|TRBD2
CASNLTSGRAREQYF
TGTGCCAGCAATTTAACCAGCGGGAGGGCCCGCGAGCAGTACTTC
>NA|TRBV11-2|TRBJ1-2|NA
CASTLTGGYGYIF
TGTGCCAGTACCCTAACCGGGGGCTATGGCTACATCTTC
>few|TRBV20-1|TRBJ2-3|TRBD2
CSARGSSKRGGSTDTRYF
TGCAGTGCTAGAGGCTCATCTAAGCGGGGGGGATCCACAGATACGCGGTATTTT
>few|TRBV5-6|TRBJ1-2|NA
CASSVGLTGTDYGYTF
TGTGCCAGCAGCGTAGGACTAACCGGTACTGACTATGGCTACACCTTC
>NA|TRBV11-2|TRBJ2-7|TRBD1
CANSPIIRETGTVYEQYF
TGTGCCAACAGTCCTATCATCAGAGAGACCGGGACAGTGTACGAGCAGTACTTC
>many|TRBV12-3/TRBV12-4|TRBJ1-5|NA
CASSFGPNQPQHF
TGTGCCAGCAGTTTTGGCCCCAATCAGCCCCAGCATTTT
>few|TRBV6-5|TRBJ2-7|TRBD1
CASNTPGQGHEQYF
TGTGCCAGCAATACACCGGGACAGGGCCACGAGCAGTACTTC
>NA|TRBV14|TRBJ1-1|TRBD1
CASSQGDRGRRTEAFF
TGTGCCAGCAGCCAAGGGGACAGGGGGAGACGAACTGAAGCTTTCTTT
>many|TRBV20-1|TRBJ2-6|TRBD1
CSAWTGGSVLTF
TGCAGTGCTTGGACAGGGGGCTCCGTCCTGACTTTC
>NA|TRBV20-1|TRBJ2-3|NA
CSGSVERGCTDTQYF
TGCAGTGGCAGTGTTGAGAGAGGCTGCACAGATACGCAGTATTTT
>once|TRBV5-1|TRBJ1-2|NA
CASSFEGGEYGYTF
TGCGCGAGCAGCTTCGAGGGTGGAGAGTATGGCTACACCTTC
>NA|TRBV6-5|TRBJ2-1|TRBD2
CASSLSGRSYNEQFF
TGTGCCAGTAGCCTTAGCGGGAGGTCCTACAATGAGCAGTTCTTC
>NA|TRBV11-2|TRBJ1-1|TRBD1
CASSLGSGGSNTETFF
TGTGCCAGCAGCTTAGGCTCAGGGGGTAGCAACACTGAAACTTTCTTT
>NA|TRBV20-1|TRBJ1-5|NA
CTAQSDAGQPQHF
TGCACTGCTCAGTCCGATGCCGGTCAGCCCCAGCATTTT
>NA|TRBV11-2|TRBJ1-5|TRBD1
CANGGTGTDQSQHF
TGTGCCAACGGCGGGACAGGGACCGATCAGTCCCAGCATTTT
>NA|TRBV11-2|TRBJ1-6|NA
CANRLEASNSPVHF
TGTGCCAACAGGTTAGAAGCAAGTAATTCACCCGTCCACTTT
>NA|TRBV10-3|TRBJ1-2|TRBD1
CAIGESKAPGQGLSGYTF
TGTGCCATCGGTGAGTCGAAAGCCCCGGGACAGGGGCTGAGTGGCTACACCTTC
>NA|TRBV11-2|TRBJ2-7|TRBD2
CTSRPGLAGASYELYF
TGTACCAGCAGACCTGGACTAGCGGGGGCCTCCTACGAGCTGTACTTC
>NA|TRBV6-5|TRBJ2-7|NA
CASSPHSPVGAYEQYF
TGTGCCAGCAGTCCTCATAGTCCAGTGGGAGCCTACGAGCAGTACTTC
>NA|TRBV20-1|TRBJ1-2|NA
CTALPGQGDYGCTF
NA
>NA|TRBV6-2/TRBV6-3|TRBJ1-2|NA
CVSSYSGTKCGYTF
TGTGTCAGCAGTTACTCCGGGACAAAATGTGGCTACACCTTC
>NA|TRBV6-2/TRBV6-3|TRBJ2-3|TRBD2
CVSRSGGGAPDTQYF
TGTGTCAGCCGTTCGGGCGGGGGGGCCCCAGATACGCAGTATTTT
>NA|TRBV29-1|TRBJ1-1|NA
CSAARGKGTEAFF
TGCAGCGCGGCGCGGGGAAAAGGCACTGAAGCTTTCTTT
>many|TRBV11-1|TRBJ1-1|NA
CASSLELNTEAFF
TGTGCCAGCAGCTTAGAATTGAACACTGAAGCTTTCTTT
>many|TRBV20-1|TRBJ2-1|TRBD2
CSVPLAGGTDEQFF
TGCAGTGTTCCGCTAGCGGGGGGCACGGATGAGCAGTTCTTC
>many|TRBV20-1|TRBJ2-1|TRBD2
CSAASGRGVYNEQFF
TGCAGTGCCGCTAGCGGGAGGGGGGTATACAATGAGCAGTTCTTC
>few|TRBV20-1|TRBJ1-5|NA
CSVGRRNQPRHF
TGCAGTGTCGGGAGACGCAATCAGCCCCGACACTTT
>many|TRBV6-6|TRBJ1-1|NA
CASSALRGGVVTEAFF
TGTGCCAGCAGTGCACTCAGGGGTGGGGTAGTCACTGAAGCTTTCTTT
>NA|TRBV5-1|TRBJ1-4|NA
CASSLTAASNEKLLF
TGCGCCAGCAGCTTGACAGCAGCATCTAATGAAAAACTGCTTTTT
>NA|TRBV11-2|TRBJ2-1|NA
CASIPPRGAAYNEQFF
TGTGCCAGCATCCCTCCTCGAGGGGCGGCCTACAATGAACAGTTCTTC
>many|TRBV11-2|TRBJ1-3|NA
CASSLSGNTIYF
TGTGCCAGCAGCTTGTCTGGAAACACCATATATTTT
>NA|TRBV20-1|TRBJ1-6|NA
CSAIKQGRGSPLHF
TGCAGTGCTATTAAACAGGGTCGGGGGTCACCCCTCCACTTT
>NA|TRBV11-1|TRBJ2-2|TRBD2
CASSLRLAEESTGEPFF
TGTGCCAGCAGCCTGCGACTAGCGGAAGAATCCACCGGGGAGCCGTTTTTT
>many|TRBV6-5|TRBJ1-5|TRBD1
CASKKDPQGNTNQPQHF
TGTGCCAGCAAAAAAGATCCACAGGGGAACACCAATCAGCCCCAGCATTTT
>NA|TRBV4-3|TRBJ2-1|NA
CASSQDGHVGYNEQFF
TGCGCCAGCAGCCAAGATGGACATGTTGGGTACAACGAGCAGTTCTTC
>NA|TRBV7-3|TRBJ2-1|TRBD2
CASSERISGANEQFF
TGTGCCAGCAGCGAAAGGATTAGCGGGGCTAATGAGCAGTTCTTC
>NA|TRBV12-3/TRBV12-4|TRBJ1-2|NA
CANSSTANYGYTF
TGTGCCAACAGTTCTACGGCTAACTATGGCTACACCTTC